These T cell receptor beta chains were read from a single sample in a study of T cell clonotyping in hematopoietic cell transplantation. Generated by immunoSEQ multiplex PCR, the TCRdb table keeps only in-frame clones and is missing some. The table lists some 30,000 clones, more than 85% of them singletons. The sample in question was PBMCs, obtained 100 days after allogeneic stem cell transplant. The source of these receptors is a female patient in her fifties or sixties who had an allogeneic stem cell transplant from a related donor, so the T cells may come from the graft donor. Some clones in this sample may be carry-over from other donors' samples. Each CDR3 is given with its conserved first and last residue. D genes are given only for firm matches. The size of a clone is reported for some rows only, either as once, few or many, or as a class for expanded clones.

clone_size	d_call	j_call	v_call	cdr3_nt	cdr3_aa
once	TRBD2	TRBJ2-3	TRBV4-1	TGCGCCAGCAGCCAAGGGAGGGCCTTTAGCGGGGCCCTAAACACAGATACGCAGTATTTT	CASSQGRAFSGALNTDTQYF
.	.	TRBJ1-3	TRBV30	TGTGCCTGGAGTGTTGGGCAGGGCCGGATCTCTGGAAACACCATATATTTT	CAWSVGQGRISGNTIYF
.	TRBD2	TRBJ2-7	TRBV29-1	TGCAGCGTTGAGACGGGGGGGCGGATTGAGCAGTACTTC	CSVETGGRIEQYF
.	.	TRBJ2-7	TRBV30	TGTGCCTGGACTCGGGACTCAAGGGCCTACGAGCAGTACTTC	CAWTRDSRAYEQYF
.	.	TRBJ2-1	TRBV6-1	TGTGCCAGCAGTTTACACGGGGGCCCGCAAGGGCAGTTCTTC	CASSLHGGPQGQFF
.	.	TRBJ2-2	TRBV10-3	TGTGCCAGCAGACCCCCGGACAGCCACGCGAACACCGGGGAGCTGTTTTTT	CASRPPDSHANTGELFF
.	.	TRBJ1-1	TRBV27	TGTGCCAGCAGTCCACTATTGGGACGGATGAACACTGAAGCTTTCTTT	CASSPLLGRMNTEAFF
.	.	TRBJ1-1	TRBV7-9	TGTGCCAGCAGCCATAGAGGGCGACAGGAGAACACTGAAGCTTTCTTT	CASSHRGRQENTEAFF
few	TRBD1	TRBJ2-7	TRBV5-6	TGTGCCAGCAGCTGGACAGGGAGTACCTACGAGCAGTACTTC	CASSWTGSTYEQYF
.	.	TRBJ2-7	TRBV13	TGTGCCAGCAGCTTGCTGTCCTACGAGCAGTACTTC	CASSLLSYEQYF
.	.	TRBJ2-7	TRBV7-3	TGTGCCAGCAGCCAGGGGCGTTACTCCTACGAGCAGTACTTC	CASSQGRYSYEQYF
.	.	TRBJ1-2	TRBV30	TGTGCCTGGGGCGACAGGAACTATGGCTACACCTTC	CAWGDRNYGYTF
.	.	TRBJ2-3	TRBV5-4	TGTGCCAGCAGCCCGGGACTGGAATTATCGACGCAGTATTTT	CASSPGLELSTQYF
once	.	TRBJ1-2	TRBV7-3	TGTGCCAGCAGCTCCGGGGGGGGGCCAAGTGGCTACACCTTC	CASSSGGGPSGYTF
.	TRBD2	TRBJ2-3	TRBV15	TGTGCCACCAGCAGACTAGCGGGAGAGACAGATACGCAGTATTTT	CATSRLAGETDTQYF
once	TRBD1	TRBJ1-1	TRBV4-1	TGCGCCAGCAAAAAGGGACAGGGGCTGAACACTGAAGCTTTCTTT	CASKKGQGLNTEAFF
.	TRBD1	TRBJ1-1	TRBV5-1	TGCGCCAGCAGCTTAGAAGGGAGACAGGGGGCCTCTACTGAAGCTTTCTTT	CASSLEGRQGASTEAFF
once	.	TRBJ2-1	TRBV9	TGTGCCAGCAGCGCCTCGGTCTCCTACAATGAGCAGTTCTTC	CASSASVSYNEQFF
.	TRBD1	TRBJ1-6	TRBV6-1	TGTGCCAGCAGTTTGGGACAGCTCAGCTCACCCCTCCACTTT	CASSLGQLSSPLHF
.	TRBD1	TRBJ1-3	TRBV4-2	TGTGCCAGCAGCCAGGTGACAGGGGCTGGAAACACCATATATTTT	CASSQVTGAGNTIYF
.	.	TRBJ2-1	TRBV5-8	TGTGCCAGCAGCGCAGACAGTTACAATGAGCAGTTCTTC	CASSADSYNEQFF
.	.	TRBJ2-2	TRBV15	TGTGCCACCAGGGGAGATGCCGGGGAGCTGTTTTTT	CATRGDAGELFF
.	.	TRBJ2-7	TRBV29-1	TGCAGCGTTGACATGATCGGGGGACAGCCGTACTTC	CSVDMIGGQPYF
.	.	TRBJ2-7	TRBV6-6	TGTGCCACCAACCCCCAGGGTTTCAACGAGCAGTACTTC	CATNPQGFNEQYF
.	TRBD1	TRBJ2-7	TRBV5-4	TGTGCCAGCAGCCTCGGGACAGGGGGAATCGGCTACGAGCAGTACTTC	CASSLGTGGIGYEQYF
.	TRBD1	TRBJ2-2	TRBV5-1	TGCGCCAGCAGCTTGGCTAGGGGGCCCGCGAACACCGGGGAGCTGTTTTTT	CASSLARGPANTGELFF